The 6 T cell receptor beta chains in this list originate from one sample, sequenced in a study of blood T cell repertoires in COVID-19 (dated by TCRdb to about 2020). Library construction relied on the immunoSEQ multiplex PCR assay. The immuneACCESS repertoire file appears here via TCRdb, limited to in-frame rearrangements. These files lack a portion of the clones; in checked studies, under half of the deficit traces to unresolved V genes, and the cause of the others is not known. In this sample the table shows some 300,000 clones, around 89% of which occur a single time. Around 2% of the sample is held by the ten biggest clonotypes. The sequencing sample was made of PBMCs or T cells enriched from blood (not recorded which). The receptors originated from a woman aged 60 to 75 in a cohort exposed to, infected with or recovered from COVID-19 (not recorded which).

CDR3 in amino acids: CASSTPKPGNTIYF. The CDR3 DNA is TGTGCCAGCAGCACTCCAAAACCAGGAAACACCATATATTTT. J is TRBJ1-3 and V is TRBV7-8; unclear D gene. The CDR3 has 14 residues. Germline CDR1 and CDR2: SGHVS and FQNEAQ. Trimming stripped 5 bases from V and 4 bases from J, with 12 bases between.

This chain joins TRBV6-2 or TRBV6-3 and TRBJ2-1, with a tentative D call TRBD2 (5 bases). Germline CDR1 is MNHEY and CDR2 is SVGEGT. V lost 0 bases to trimming and J lost 12 bases, with 12 bases between them. The CDR3 loop spans 13 amino acids. As DNA, the CDR3 is TGTGCCAGCAGTTACTCGTCCGCGGGCCCGCAGTTCTTC. Protein: CASSYSSAGPQFF.

V is TRBV3-1 (or the pseudogene TRBV3-2) and J is TRBJ1-6; 10 nucleotides match TRBD1. The CDR3 has 15 amino acids. The ends lost 2 bases at V and 9 bases at J; junction bases unmatched: 4. Germline V gene data show CDR1 as LGHDT and CDR2 as YNNKEL (reference sequence). For the CDR3, the DNA is TGTGCCAGCAGCCAAATGGGACAGGGGAGTTCACCCCTCCACTTT. Residues: CASSQMGQGSSPLHF.

This chain joins TRBV11-2 and TRBJ2-1, with 7 bases identical to TRBD2. The CDR3 runs 19 residues. Per germline, CDR1 SGHAT and CDR2 FQNNGV. The J segment lost 3 bases and the V segment lost 4 bases, leaving 18 bases of the junction unmatched. The chain's CDR3 is CASSSRSISTSGIYNEQFF. DNA of the CDR3: TGTGCCAGCAGCTCACGATCCATTTCGACAAGCGGGATCTACAATGAGCAGTTCTTC.

The chain recombines TRBV3-1 (or the pseudogene TRBV3-2) with TRBJ2-1; 13 bases map to TRBD2. CDR1 and CDR2 (germline): LGHDT, YNNKEL (reference sequence). The ends lost 4 bases at V and 8 bases at J; junction bases unmatched: 2. This CDR3 has 14 amino acids. The DNA for the CDR3 is TGTGCCAGCAGCCGGACTAGCGGGAGTGATGAGCAGTTCTTC. Protein product: CASSRTSGSDEQFF.

The CDR3 region has the DNA TGTGCCAGTAGTACGCAGGGTTTTCAGAAGACCCAGTACTTC. Amino acid sequence: CASSTQGFQKTQYF. The chain carries TRBV19 and TRBJ2-5, with a weak D call TRBD1 (5 bases). The CDR3 length is 14 residues. Germline V CDR1 and CDR2: LNHDA, SQIVND (reference sequence). V lost 4 bases and J lost 6, with 15 bases in between. Together with reference TRBV19 and TRBJ2-5, the CDR3 gives the full variable domain: DGGITQSPKYLFRKEGQNVTLSCEQNLNHDAMYWYRQDPGQGLRLIYYSQIVNDFQKGDIAEGYSVSREKKESFPLTVTSAQKNPTAFYLCASSTQGFQKTQYFGPGTRLLVL.